This entry lists 24 T cell receptor beta chains sequenced from one sample in a study of identical twins. Each CDR3 protein gets one entry after TCRdb re-called the 5' RACE reads with MiXCR. The table records a few hundred thousand distinct CDR3 sequences, roughly 8.6% of them present only once. This same sample was also taken into another study, of yellow fever vaccine responses in identical twins.

The sequencing sample was made of memory (CD45RO+) T cells sorted from blood. Receptors originate from a woman under 30 in good health.

This clonotype was counted at least ten times. This chain uses TRBV27 with TRBJ1-6; 8 bases line up with TRBD1. This CDR3 comprises 19 residues. CDR1 is MNHEY and CDR2 is SMNVEV in the germline V gene (reference sequence). V shed 3 bases and J 0 bases; nucleotides not matched to a gene: 10. CDR3 amino acids: CASSFSRTGISSYNSPLHF. The DNA for the CDR3 is TGTGCCAGCAGTTTTTCTCGGACAGGGATCAGCTCCTATAATTCACCCCTCCACTTT.

This clonotype showed up just a few times. The chain combines TRBV20-1 with TRBJ2-3, with 10 nucleotides matching TRBD2. The V gene end was trimmed by 6 bases and the J gene end by 2 bases; junction bases not matched to a gene: 8. Germline CDR1 DFQATT, CDR2 SNEGSKA (reference sequence). The CDR3 runs to 15 residues. The CDR3 nucleotides read TGCAGTGCGACCGGACTAGCGGAGCCCACAGATACGCAGTATTTT. This codes for CSATGLAEPTDTQYF.

The rearrangement links TRBV7-3 to TRBJ2-3, with D perhaps TRBD2 (6 bases). This CDR3 spans 15 amino acids. Per germline, CDR1 SGHTA and CDR2 FQGTGA. Trimming left V 3 bases short and J 7 bases short, with 17 bases between. CDR3 DNA sequence: TGTGCCAGCAGCTTGGCGGGGAGCAATTTATATACGCAGTATTTT. Residues: CASSLAGSNLYTQYF.

This clonotype was detected many times. J is TRBJ2-3 and V is TRBV4-2; tentative D call: TRBD2 (6 bases). CDR1 is LGHNA and CDR2 is YNFKEQ in the germline V gene. The CDR3 is made up of 20 amino acids. Trimming cost V 4 bases and J 2 bases, with 28 bases left between them. The CDR3 bases are TGTGCCAGCAGCCGAAAACCAGCGGGCTTACCGGATGGGGCCACAGATACGCAGTATTTT. Amino acids: CASSRKPAGLPDGATDTQYF.

In its sample, this clonotype was seen many times. The chain's CDR3 is CASSQEGTLNTGELFF. The CDR3 region has the DNA TGTGCCAGCAGCCAAGAAGGGACACTGAACACCGGGGAGCTGTTTTTT. The chain has TRBV3-1 and TRBJ2-2, with D possibly TRBD1 on 6 matching bases. V lost 0 bases and J lost 1, with 9 bases in between. From germline, CDR1 is LGHDT and CDR2 YNNKEL (reference sequence). The CDR3 extends over 16 amino acids.

The sample holds a few counts of this clonotype. The chain combines TRBV3-1 with TRBJ1-2; unclear D gene. V shed 7 bases and J shed 5 bases, with 14 bases lying between them. Per the germline V gene, CDR1 is LGHDT and CDR2 is YNNKEL (reference sequence). The CDR3 extends over 13 amino acids. The CDR3, as DNA: TGTGCCAGCAACCCGGGAACAACTTATGGCTACACCTTC. Its translation is CASNPGTTYGYTF.

This clonotype was seen ten or more times. The chain carries TRBV3-1 and TRBJ1-1; D is unresolved. Per germline, CDR1 LGHDT and CDR2 YNNKEL (reference sequence). V lost 1 base and J 1 base, leaving 10 bases between the germline ends. The CDR3 has 15 amino acids. This CDR3 is CASSQVSRRNTEAFF. Written as DNA, the CDR3 is TGTGCCAGCAGCCAAGTTAGCCGGAGGAACACTGAAGCTTTCTTT.

The chain uses TRBV12-3 or TRBV12-4 and TRBJ2-7; the D call may be TRBD1 or TRBD2 (5 bases each). There are 13 residues in the CDR3. V was cut by 6 bases and J by 2 bases, with 11 bases left in between. The CDR3 DNA reads TGTGCCAGCAGGAAGGGACCCACCTACGAGCAGTACTTC. Residues: CASRKGPTYEQYF.

Ten or more counts support this clonotype. The chain is built from TRBV9 and TRBJ1-6; D perhaps matches TRBD1 (6 bases). V was shortened by 4 bases and J by 8 bases, with 7 bases between the two germline ends. The CDR3 spans 12 residues. Germline V gene data show CDR1 as SGDLS and CDR2 as YYNGEE. CDR3 nucleotide sequence: TGTGCCAGCAGCCACAGGGATTCACCCCTCCACTTT. Translating it yields CASSHRDSPLHF.

The rearrangement links TRBV19 to TRBJ2-7; TRBD2 matches 8 bases. V gave up 7 bases and J gave up 6 bases; unmatched junction bases: 8. The germline gives CDR1 LNHDA, CDR2 SQIVND (reference sequence). The CDR3 contains 13 residues. The CDR3, as DNA: TGTGCCAGTACGTTGATCGGGGGGGGCGAGCAGTACTTC. As protein: CASTLIGGGEQYF.

The rearrangement links TRBV28 to TRBJ1-1, with D possibly being TRBD1 (5 bases). Trimming removed 7 bases at V and 10 bases at J, with 22 bases between. Germline V CDR1 and CDR2: MDHEN, SYDVKM. This CDR3 comprises 14 residues. In nucleotides, the CDR3 is TGTGCCAGCATTCCCTCCGGGGCAGCCCTTGCAGCTTTCTTT. Translating gives CASIPSGAALAAFF.

J is TRBJ2-7 and V is TRBV10-3; 9 bases match TRBD2. This CDR3 is built from 15 residues. The V gene's germline CDR1 is ENHRY and CDR2 SYGVKD. J was trimmed by 4 bases and V by 4 bases; bases with no gene match: 8. CDR3 region: CAISGGSGSVYEQYF. The DNA of the CDR3 is TGTGCCATCAGTGGAGGTAGCGGGAGTGTATACGAGCAGTACTTC.

The chain recombines TRBV19 with TRBJ1-4, with D hard to call. Trimming pared 7 bases from V and 5 bases from J, leaving 5 bases between. This CDR3 is built from 11 residues. From germline, CDR1 is LNHDA and CDR2 SQIVND (reference sequence). CDR3: CASKRNEKLFF. The CDR3 bases are TGTGCCAGTAAAAGGAATGAAAAACTGTTTTTT.

J is TRBJ2-1 and V is TRBV7-8, with D possibly TRBD2 on 6 matching bases. Between the trimmed V and J ends, which lost 1 base and 7 bases, there was a span of 11 bases. The CDR3 loop spans 14 amino acids. Germline-derived CDR1 and CDR2 are SGHVS and FQNEAQ. CDR3: CASSLVSGTNEQFF. The CDR3 nucleotides read TGTGCCAGCAGCTTAGTTAGCGGCACTAATGAGCAGTTCTTC.

This clonotype was seen ten or more times. The chain combines TRBV12-3 or TRBV12-4 with TRBJ2-1; 7 bases map to TRBD1. V lost 3 bases to trimming and J lost 10 bases; unmatched junction nucleotides: 9. The CDR3 totals 14 residues. CDR3 bases: TGTGCCAGCAGTTTTCTCGAGGTAGGGGGCGAGCAGTTCTTC. Residues: CASSFLEVGGEQFF.

The table lists this clonotype with a few counts. The J gene is TRBJ2-5, the V gene TRBV6-5; TRBD2 matches at 7 bases. The CDR3 has 15 residues. Germline assignment: CDR1 MNHEY and CDR2 SVGAGI. V lost 4 bases and J lost 1; bases outside the gene matches: 6. CDR3 sequence: CASSSLAGVQETQYF. In nucleotides, the CDR3 is TGTGCCAGCAGTTCGCTGGCGGGGGTCCAAGAGACCCAGTACTTC.

The rearrangement links TRBV20-1 to TRBJ1-2; D not certain. The CDR3 covers 12 residues. Germline V lookup: CDR1 DFQATT, CDR2 SNEGSKA (reference sequence). Trimming removed 0 bases at V and 6 bases at J, with 8 bases between. The CDR3 sequence is CSARDGPDGYTF. The CDR3 region has the DNA TGCAGTGCTAGAGATGGCCCAGATGGCTACACCTTC.

A few counts support this clonotype. The chain recombines TRBV29-1 with TRBJ1-1, with no clear D. The CDR3 has 14 amino acids. The germline CDR1 and CDR2 sequences are SQVTM and ANQGSEA. V gave up 5 bases and J gave up 0 bases, with 13 bases separating them. The DNA of the CDR3 is TGCAGCGTTTCTACCGGACGGTTGAACACTGAAGCTTTCTTT. It specifies CSVSTGRLNTEAFF.

This clonotype was counted only a few times. The chain combines TRBV5-5 with TRBJ2-1, with D unclear. The ends were cut back, 4 bases at V and 4 bases at J, with 15 bases in the middle. Germline CDR1 reads SGHKS; CDR2 reads YYEKEE (reference sequence). The CDR3 extends over 15 amino acids. The CDR3 loop is CASSLSRVGYNEQFF. CDR3 bases: TGTGCCAGCAGCCTTAGCCGTGTTGGGTACAATGAGCAGTTCTTC.

The chain uses TRBV28 and TRBJ2-3; 11 bases match TRBD2. V shed 9 bases and J 6 bases; nucleotides not matched to a gene: 11. The CDR3 is 15 residues long. Germline CDR1 MDHEN, CDR2 SYDVKM. CDR3 sequence reads: CASERPGLAADTQYF. CDR3 coding DNA: TGTGCCAGTGAACGTCCGGGACTAGCGGCGGATACGCAGTATTTT. The full variable domain, in which reference TRBV28 and TRBJ2-3 provide the parts outside the CDR3, is DVKVTQSSRYLVKRTGEKVFLECVQDMDHENMFWYRQDPGLGLRLIYFSYDVKMKEKGDIPEGYSVSREKKERFSLILESASTNQTSMYLCASERPGLAADTQYFGPGTRLTVL.

The chain recombines TRBV28 with TRBJ2-1; D call uncertain. The CDR3 length is 14 residues. V shed 5 bases and J shed 2 bases, with 10 bases lying between them. The germline gives CDR1 MDHEN, CDR2 SYDVKM. CDR3 residues: CASSIHGTYNEQFF. Written as DNA, the CDR3 is TGTGCCAGCAGTATCCACGGAACCTACAATGAGCAGTTCTTC.

This clonotype was picked up a small number of times. The chain links TRBV27 to TRBJ1-6, with TRBD1 matching 7 bases. Germline V lookup: CDR1 MNHEY, CDR2 SMNVEV (reference sequence). V lost 5 bases to trimming and J lost 9 bases; unmatched junction nucleotides: 13. The CDR3 loop spans 16 amino acids. Here the CDR3 reads CASSPRDSFPGSPLHF. DNA of the CDR3: TGTGCCAGCAGTCCCCGGGACAGCTTTCCAGGTTCACCCCTCCACTTT.

CDR3: CASCSGNDNEQFF. CDR3 sequence (DNA): TGTGCCAGTTGTAGCGGGAATGACAATGAGCAGTTCTTC. The chain uses TRBV19 and TRBJ2-1, with TRBD2 identical over 8 bases. In germline, CDR1 is LNHDA, CDR2 SQIVND (reference sequence). The CDR3 has 13 residues. V shed 8 bases, J shed 5 bases, and the junction held 5 bases outside the gene matches.

This clonotype was seen only a few times. This rearrangement joins TRBV18 to TRBJ1-6, with unresolved D. V dropped 6 bases and J dropped 0 bases, with 12 bases sitting between them. In germline, CDR1 is KGHSH, CDR2 LQKENI. The CDR3 is 16 residues long. For the CDR3, the DNA is TGTGCCAGCTCCACTGTACAGAGCTCCTATAATTCACCCCTCCACTTT. Residues: CASSTVQSSYNSPLHF.